The source of this T cell receptor beta chain is a study of blood T cell repertoires in COVID-19. On the study more broadly: The United States, Italy and Spain supplied acute and convalescent COVID-19 samples. T cells, B-cell-depleted T cells, or PBMCs supplied cDNA or gDNA.

Per the original methods: By means of reference gene primer amplification, nucleated cell counts were estimated. Some clones are missing from TCRdb's copy, which holds only in-frame ones; the method was immunoSEQ multiplex PCR. V, J and clone size were drawn from that table, and D and trimming were deduced from the DNA. The repertoire holds 150,000 or so clones, with 87% as singletons. This clonotype was obtained from a man older than 75 with acute or convalescent COVID-19. Sample: peripheral blood.

The chain's CDR3 is CASSIQGSGNTIYF. In DNA form, the CDR3 reads TGTGCCAGCAGCATACAGGGGTCTGGAAACACCATATATTTT. This sequence joins TRBV7-9 and TRBJ1-3, with 7 bases matching TRBD1. Germline V gene sequence: CDR1 SEHNR, CDR2 FQNEAQ (reference sequence). The junction had 2 bases not matched to a gene; V was cut back by 5 bases and J by 1 base. This CDR3 is built from 14 residues.